The rows below give T cell receptor beta chains drawn from one sample of a study of shared clonotypes between healthy human individuals. Assay used: immunoSEQ multiplex PCR; TCRdb lists only in-frame clones, some missing. There are approximately 640,000 clones in the sample; more than 70% occur only once, and about 1.7% lies in the top ten. Sequenced input: memory CD4+ T cells sorted from blood. Receptors originate from a woman aged 25 to 39 in good health. Both conserved end residues are part of each CDR3. Each record gives: clone size, D gene, V gene, J gene, CDR3 DNA, CDR3 protein. The D gene is left open where the match is weak. Not every row has a clone size; where given, it reads once, few, many or a size class.

-	-	TRBV4-1	TRBJ2-2	TGCGCCAGCAGTCGAGGGGGAGGGCGGGACGCATCGAACACCGGGGAGCTGTTTTTT	CASSRGGGRDASNTGELFF
few	-	TRBV28	TRBJ2-3	TGTGCCACGCGGCCTCAAGGAAGCACAGATACGCAGTATTTT	CATRPQGSTDTQYF
-	TRBD1	TRBV4-1	TRBJ1-1	TGCGCCAGCAGCGTACAGGGGCGGACGAACACTGAAGCTTTCTTT	CASSVQGRTNTEAFF
-	TRBD1	TRBV28	TRBJ2-7	TGTGCCAGCAGTTTGGGACAGGGGGACTCCTACGAGCAGTACTTC	CASSLGQGDSYEQYF
few	-	TRBV2	TRBJ2-3	TGTGCCAGCAGAACCAGGGAAACAGATACGCAGTATTTT	CASRTRETDTQYF
few	-	TRBV7-3	TRBJ1-3	TGTGCCAGCAGCCACCCTCCGGGGCCGCTGGGAAACACCATATATTTT	CASSHPPGPLGNTIYF
-	TRBD2	TRBV27	TRBJ2-3	TGTGCCAGCAGTCCGCGTAGCGGGAGCGTCACAGATACGCAGTATTTT	CASSPRSGSVTDTQYF
-	TRBD1	TRBV7-9	TRBJ2-2	TGTGCCAGCAGCCCGAGGACAGGGTCGGAGGAGCTGTTTTTT	CASSPRTGSEELFF
-	-	TRBV7-9	TRBJ2-3	TGTGCCAGCAGGATAGTAGCGGGCACAGATACGCAGTATTTT	CASRIVAGTDTQYF
-	TRBD1	TRBV28	TRBJ1-5	TGTGCCAGCAGCGGGACAGGGTCGAGCAATCAGCCCCAGCATTTT	CASSGTGSSNQPQHF
once	TRBD1	TRBV5-1	TRBJ2-2	TGCGCCAGCAGCTTCCAGGGGGTATTGAACACCGGGGAGCTGTTTTTT	CASSFQGVLNTGELFF
-	-	TRBV27	TRBJ2-3	TGTGCCAGCAGCCCTATCGGAGATACGCAGTATTTT	CASSPIGDTQYF
-	-	TRBV30	TRBJ2-3	TGTGCCTGGGCATCCCTAGATACGCAGTATTTT	CAWASLDTQYF
-	TRBD1	TRBV18	TRBJ1-1	TGTGCCAGCTCACCACAGACAGGGGGGGGAAACACTGAAGCTTTCTTT	CASSPQTGGGNTEAFF
-	-	TRBV27	TRBJ2-7	TGTGCCAGCAGTTCCCCGGGGAGGGGGCAATCCTACGAGCAGTACTTC	CASSSPGRGQSYEQYF
-	TRBD2	TRBV9	TRBJ2-2	TGTGCCAGCAGCGTAGGTTGGACTAGCGGGAGGGCCGGCACCGGGGAGCTGTTTTTT	CASSVGWTSGRAGTGELFF